This T cell receptor (beta chain) was identified in a study of blood T cell repertoires in COVID-19. Study-level information: Sample material is recorded as cDNA or gDNA derived from T cells, B-cell-depleted T cells, or PBMCs.

Sequencing was performed with immunoSEQ multiplex PCR; in TCRdb, only in-frame clones are kept and a portion is missing. Found here are around 120,000 clones, around 90% of them singletons; the top ten hold 3.5% to 4.5%. This clonotype was obtained from a woman aged 55 to 70 with COVID-19, enrolled during active disease. Material: peripheral blood.

Here the CDR3 reads CASSLGEVTGELFF. Written as DNA, the CDR3 is TGTGCCAGCAGCCTCGGGGAGGTCACCGGGGAGCTGTTTTTT. The V and J genes are TRBV4-2 and TRBJ2-2, with TRBD2 as a possible D gene (6 bases). The CDR3 is made up of 14 amino acids. CDR1 LGHNA and CDR2 YNFKEQ come from the germline V gene. Deletions cut 4 bases from V and 4 bases from J, with 10 bases between.